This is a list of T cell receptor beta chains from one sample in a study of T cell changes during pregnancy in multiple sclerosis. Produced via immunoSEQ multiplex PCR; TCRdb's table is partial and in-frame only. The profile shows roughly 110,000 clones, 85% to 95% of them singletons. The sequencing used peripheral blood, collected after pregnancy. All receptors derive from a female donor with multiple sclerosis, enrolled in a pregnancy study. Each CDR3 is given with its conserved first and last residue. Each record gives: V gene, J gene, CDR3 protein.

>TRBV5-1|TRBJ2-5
CASSPEGETQYF
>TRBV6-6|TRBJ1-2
CASSLTTGQHGYTF
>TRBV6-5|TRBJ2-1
CASSSGTSDEQFF
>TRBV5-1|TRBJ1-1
CASSLDGRPNTEAFF
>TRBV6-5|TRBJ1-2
CASSFAGTGAGYTF
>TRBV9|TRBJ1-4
CASSVGDRVEIYEKLFF
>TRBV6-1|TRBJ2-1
CASSDGGASNEQFF
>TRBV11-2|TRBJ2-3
CASSLRLAGTQYF
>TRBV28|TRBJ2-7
CASSPLGRYEQYF
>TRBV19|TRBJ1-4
CASSIQGDTTNEKLFF
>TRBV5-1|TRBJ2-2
CASSISGSVTGELFF
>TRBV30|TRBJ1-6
CAWSVDRDNSPLHF
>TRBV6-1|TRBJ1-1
CASSELRATEAFF
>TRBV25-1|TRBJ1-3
CASRGLDTIYF
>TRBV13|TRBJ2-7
CASSLSYRSYEQYF
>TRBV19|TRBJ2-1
CASHPRDRGYNEQFF